The 2 T cell receptor beta chains below all came from one sample that was sequenced in a study of somatic mutations in cytotoxic T cells in rheumatoid arthritis. Repertoires were generated with immunoSEQ multiplex PCR, while TCRdb's copy carries only in-frame clones and drops some. Of tens of thousands of clones listed, around 86% are singletons. The source material was CD8+ T cells sorted from blood. Every receptor here comes from an adult with rheumatoid arthritis.

This sequence joins TRBV7-9 and TRBJ1-3; D unresolved. Trimming cost V 2 bases and J 2 bases, with 10 bases left between them. CDR3 length: 15 residues. Germline V gene lookup returns CDR1 SEHNR and CDR2 FQNEAQ (reference sequence). In DNA, the CDR3 is TGTGCCAGCAGCTTAAGTAAGGAGACTGGAAACACCATATATTTT. As protein: CASSLSKETGNTIYF.

The CDR3 loop is CASDGSDFYNEQFF. CDR3 coding DNA: TGTGCCAGCGACGGTAGCGACTTCTACAATGAGCAGTTCTTC. The chain combines TRBV2 with TRBJ2-1; possibly TRBD2 for D (5 bases). The CDR3 runs to 14 residues. V gave up 8 bases and J gave up 3 bases, with 14 bases separating them. Germline CDR1 reads SNHLY; CDR2 reads FYNNEI.